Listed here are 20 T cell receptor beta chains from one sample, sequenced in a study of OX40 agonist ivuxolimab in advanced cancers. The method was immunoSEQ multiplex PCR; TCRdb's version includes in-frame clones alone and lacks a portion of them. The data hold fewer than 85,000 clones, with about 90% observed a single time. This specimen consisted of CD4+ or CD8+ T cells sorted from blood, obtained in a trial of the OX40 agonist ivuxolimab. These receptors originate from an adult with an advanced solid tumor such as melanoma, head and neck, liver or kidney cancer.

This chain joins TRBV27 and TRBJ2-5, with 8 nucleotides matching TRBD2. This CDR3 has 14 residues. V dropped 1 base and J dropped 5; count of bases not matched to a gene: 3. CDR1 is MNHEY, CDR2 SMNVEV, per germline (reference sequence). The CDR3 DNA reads TGTGCCAGCAGTTTATTCCCGGGAGGGGAGACCCAGTACTTC. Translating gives CASSLFPGGETQYF.

CDR3 nucleotide sequence: TGTGCCAGCAGCTTGGAAGTGGGCCTAGGCGAGCAGTACTTC. This encodes CASSLEVGLGEQYF. J is TRBJ2-7 and V is TRBV11-1; no clear D. The CDR3 is 14 amino acids. Trimming removed 3 bases at V and 6 bases at J, with 15 bases between. Germline-derived CDR1 and CDR2 are SGHAT and FQDESV (reference sequence).

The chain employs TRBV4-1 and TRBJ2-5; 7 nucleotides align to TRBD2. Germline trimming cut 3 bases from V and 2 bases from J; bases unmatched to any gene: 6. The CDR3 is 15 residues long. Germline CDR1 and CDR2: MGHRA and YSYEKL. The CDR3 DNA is TGCGCCAGCAGCCACCCTGGGGGGGGGCAAGAGACCCAGTACTTC. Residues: CASSHPGGGQETQYF.

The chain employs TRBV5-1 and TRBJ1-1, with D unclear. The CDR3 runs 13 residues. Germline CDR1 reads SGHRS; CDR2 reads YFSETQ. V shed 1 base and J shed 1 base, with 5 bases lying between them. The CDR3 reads CASSLSENTEAFF. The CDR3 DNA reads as TGCGCCAGCAGCTTGTCAGAGAACACTGAAGCTTTCTTT. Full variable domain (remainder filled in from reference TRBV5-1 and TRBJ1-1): KAGVTQTPRYLIKTRGQQVTLSCSPISGHRSVSWYQQTPGQGLQFLFEYFSETQRNKGNFPGRFSGRQFSNSRSEMNVSTLELGDSALYLCASSLSENTEAFFGQGTRLTVV.

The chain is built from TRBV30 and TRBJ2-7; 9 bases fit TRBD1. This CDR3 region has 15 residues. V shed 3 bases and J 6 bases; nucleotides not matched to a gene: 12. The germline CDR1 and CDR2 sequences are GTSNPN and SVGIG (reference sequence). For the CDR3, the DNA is TGTGCCTGGAGGTACACCGGACAGGGGTGGCCCGAGCAGTACTTC. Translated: CAWRYTGQGWPEQYF.

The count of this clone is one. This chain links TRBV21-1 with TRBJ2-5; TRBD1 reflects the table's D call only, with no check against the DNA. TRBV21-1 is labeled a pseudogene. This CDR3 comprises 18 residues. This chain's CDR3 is CASSRPDPRDREFVTQYF. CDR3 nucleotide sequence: TGTGCCAGCAGCAGGCCAGATCCCCGGGACAGGGAATTCGTGACCCAGTACTTC.

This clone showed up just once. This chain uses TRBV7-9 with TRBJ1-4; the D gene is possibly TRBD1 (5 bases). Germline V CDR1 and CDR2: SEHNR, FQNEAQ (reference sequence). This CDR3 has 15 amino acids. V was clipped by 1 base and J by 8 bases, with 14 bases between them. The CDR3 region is CASSLVKGLGEKLFF. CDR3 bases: TGTGCCAGCAGCTTAGTGAAGGGGCTCGGCGAAAAACTGTTTTTT.

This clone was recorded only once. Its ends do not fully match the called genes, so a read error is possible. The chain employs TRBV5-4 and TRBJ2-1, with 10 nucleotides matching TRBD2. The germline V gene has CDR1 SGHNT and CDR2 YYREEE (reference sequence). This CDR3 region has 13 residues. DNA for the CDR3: TGTGCCAGCAGCTTGGATCTAGCGGGGGAATTGGTCTTC. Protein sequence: CASSLDLAGELVF.

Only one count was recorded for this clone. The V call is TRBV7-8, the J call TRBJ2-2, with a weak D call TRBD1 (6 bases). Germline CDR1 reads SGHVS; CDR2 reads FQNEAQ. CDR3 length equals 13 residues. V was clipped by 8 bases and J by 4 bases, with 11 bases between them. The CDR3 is CASPWGRTGELFF. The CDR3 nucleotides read TGTGCCAGCCCATGGGGGCGCACCGGGGAGCTGTTTTTT. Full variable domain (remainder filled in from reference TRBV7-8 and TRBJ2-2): GAGVSQSPRYKVAKRGQDVALRCDPISGHVSLFWYQQALGQGPEFLTYFQNEAQLDKSGLPSDRFFAERPEGSVSTLKIQRTQQEDSAVYLCASPWGRTGELFFGEGSRLTVL.

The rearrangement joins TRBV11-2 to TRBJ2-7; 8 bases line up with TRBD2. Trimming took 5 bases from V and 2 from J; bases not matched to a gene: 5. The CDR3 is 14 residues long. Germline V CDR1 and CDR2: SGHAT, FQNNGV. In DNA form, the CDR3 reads TGTGCCAGCAGCCCTGCACTAGCGGCCTACGAGCAGTACTTC. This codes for CASSPALAAYEQYF.

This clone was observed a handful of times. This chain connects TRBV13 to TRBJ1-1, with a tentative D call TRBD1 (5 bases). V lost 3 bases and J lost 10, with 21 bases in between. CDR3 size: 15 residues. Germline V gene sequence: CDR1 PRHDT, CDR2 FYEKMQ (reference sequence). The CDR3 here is CASSFWGPPKSGAFF. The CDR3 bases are TGTGCCAGCAGCTTCTGGGGCCCTCCTAAGTCCGGAGCTTTCTTT.

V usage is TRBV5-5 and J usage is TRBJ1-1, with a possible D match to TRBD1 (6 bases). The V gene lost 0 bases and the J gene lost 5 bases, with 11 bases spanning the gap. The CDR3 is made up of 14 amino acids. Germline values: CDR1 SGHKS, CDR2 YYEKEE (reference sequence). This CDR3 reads CASSLAWGATEAFF. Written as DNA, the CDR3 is TGTGCCAGCAGCTTGGCCTGGGGGGCTACTGAAGCTTTCTTT.

This chain's CDR3 is CASSQGFGAIQFF. Here the CDR3 DNA reads TGCGCCAGCAGCCAAGGTTTTGGAGCGATACAGTTCTTC. The chain uses TRBV4-1 and TRBJ2-1; D call uncertain. CDR1 and CDR2 (germline): MGHRA, YSYEKL. The V and J ends lost 1 base and 13 bases respectively, with 14 bases between them. This CDR3 comprises 13 residues.

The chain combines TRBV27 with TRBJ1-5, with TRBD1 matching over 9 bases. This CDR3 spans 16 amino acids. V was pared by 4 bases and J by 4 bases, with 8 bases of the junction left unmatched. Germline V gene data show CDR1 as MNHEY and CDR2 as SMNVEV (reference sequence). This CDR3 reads CASSYRGTGQNQPQHF. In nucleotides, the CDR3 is TGTGCCAGCAGTTACCGAGGGACAGGGCAAAATCAGCCCCAGCATTTT.

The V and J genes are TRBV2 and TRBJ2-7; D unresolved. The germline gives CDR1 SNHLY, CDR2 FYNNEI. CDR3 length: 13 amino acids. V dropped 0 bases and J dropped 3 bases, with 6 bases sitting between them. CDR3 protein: CASSEARHYEQYF. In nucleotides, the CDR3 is TGTGCCAGCAGTGAAGCGCGTCACTACGAGCAGTACTTC.

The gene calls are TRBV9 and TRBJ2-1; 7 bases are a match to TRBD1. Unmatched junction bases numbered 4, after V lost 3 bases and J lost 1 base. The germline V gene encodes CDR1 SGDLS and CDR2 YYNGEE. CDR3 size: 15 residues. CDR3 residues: CASSAGTASYNEQFF. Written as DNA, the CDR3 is TGTGCCAGCAGCGCGGGGACAGCTTCCTACAATGAGCAGTTCTTC.

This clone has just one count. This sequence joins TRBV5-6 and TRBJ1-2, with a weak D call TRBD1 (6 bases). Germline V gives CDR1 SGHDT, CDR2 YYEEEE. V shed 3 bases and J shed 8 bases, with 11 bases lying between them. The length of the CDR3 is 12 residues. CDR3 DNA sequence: TGTGCCAGCAGCTCCCTAGGGGGAGGCTACACCTTC. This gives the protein CASSSLGGGYTF.

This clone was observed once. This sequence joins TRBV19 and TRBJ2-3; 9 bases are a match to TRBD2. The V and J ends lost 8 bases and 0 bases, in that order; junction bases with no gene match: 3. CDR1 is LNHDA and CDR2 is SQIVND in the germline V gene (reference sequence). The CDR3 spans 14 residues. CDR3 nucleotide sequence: TGTGCCAGTGTAAGCGGGGGGAGCACAGATACGCAGTATTTT. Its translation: CASVSGGSTDTQYF.

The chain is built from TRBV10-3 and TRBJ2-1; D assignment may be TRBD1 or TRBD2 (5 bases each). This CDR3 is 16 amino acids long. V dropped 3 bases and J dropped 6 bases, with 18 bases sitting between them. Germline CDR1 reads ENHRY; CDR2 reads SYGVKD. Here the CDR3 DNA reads TGTGCCATCAGTGATTCGGGACCCCGACCCGCCAATGAGCAGTTCTTC. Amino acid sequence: CAISDSGPRPANEQFF.

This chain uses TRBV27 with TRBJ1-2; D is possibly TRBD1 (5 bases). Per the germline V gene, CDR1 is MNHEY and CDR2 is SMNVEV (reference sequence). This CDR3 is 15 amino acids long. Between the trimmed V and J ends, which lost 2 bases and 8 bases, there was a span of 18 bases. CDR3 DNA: TGTGCCAGCAGTTTAGGTTTTGGGGCACCGGCCGGCTACACCTTC. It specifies CASSLGFGAPAGYTF.